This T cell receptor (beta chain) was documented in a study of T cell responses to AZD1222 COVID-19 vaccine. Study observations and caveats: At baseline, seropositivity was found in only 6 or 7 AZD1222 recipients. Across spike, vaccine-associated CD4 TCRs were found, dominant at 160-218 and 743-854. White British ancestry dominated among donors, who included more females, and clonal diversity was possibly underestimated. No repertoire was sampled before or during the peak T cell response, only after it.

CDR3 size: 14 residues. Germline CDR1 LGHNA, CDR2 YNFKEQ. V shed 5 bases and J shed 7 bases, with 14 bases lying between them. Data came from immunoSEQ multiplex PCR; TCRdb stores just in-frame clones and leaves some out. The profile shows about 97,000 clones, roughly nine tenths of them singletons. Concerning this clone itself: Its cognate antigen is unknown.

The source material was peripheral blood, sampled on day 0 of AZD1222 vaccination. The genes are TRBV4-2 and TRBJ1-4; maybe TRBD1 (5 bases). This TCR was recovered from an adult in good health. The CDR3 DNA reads TGTGCCAGCAGCTCAGGGTATAGGGGTGAAAAACTGTTTTTT. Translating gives CASSSGYRGEKLFF.